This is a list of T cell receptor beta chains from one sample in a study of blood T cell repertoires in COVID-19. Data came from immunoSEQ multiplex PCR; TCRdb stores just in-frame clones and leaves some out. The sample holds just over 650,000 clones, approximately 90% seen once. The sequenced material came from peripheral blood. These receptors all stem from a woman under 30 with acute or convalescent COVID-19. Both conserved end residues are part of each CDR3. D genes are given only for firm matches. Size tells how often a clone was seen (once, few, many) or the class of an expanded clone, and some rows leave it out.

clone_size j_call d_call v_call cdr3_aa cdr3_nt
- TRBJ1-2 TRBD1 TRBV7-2 CASRLDRGGYTF TGTGCCAGCAGACTCGACAGGGGTGGCTACACCTTC
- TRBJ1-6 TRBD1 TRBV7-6 CASSLAGGTGVSPLHF TGTGCCAGCAGCTTAGCCGGGGGGACAGGGGTTTCACCCCTCCACTTT
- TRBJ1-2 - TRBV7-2 CASSLVTGSRYGYTF TGTGCCAGCAGCTTAGTTACAGGGAGTCGCTATGGCTACACCTTC
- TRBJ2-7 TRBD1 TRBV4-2 CASSQSGTGGYEQYF TGTGCCAGCAGCCAAAGCGGGACAGGGGGGTACGAGCAGTACTTC
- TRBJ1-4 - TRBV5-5 CASSLLTGANEKLFF TGTGCCAGCAGCTTGCTGACAGGAGCTAATGAAAAACTGTTTTTT
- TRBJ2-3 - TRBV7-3 CASSLDRDTQYF TGTGCCAGCAGCCTGGACAGAGATACGCAGTATTTT
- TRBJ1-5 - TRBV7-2 CASKGYSNQPQHF TGTGCCAGCAAGGGGTATAGCAATCAGCCCCAGCATTTT
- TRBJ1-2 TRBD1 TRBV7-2 CASSGWGGTGNGYTF TGTGCCAGCAGCGGATGGGGGGGGACAGGGAACGGCTACACCTTC
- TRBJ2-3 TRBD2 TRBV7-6 CASSFPSRGGGTDTQYF TGTGCCAGCAGCTTCCCCTCGCGGGGGGGCGGTACAGATACGCAGTATTTT
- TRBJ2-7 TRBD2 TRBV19 CASSTSGDYYEQYF TGTGCCAGTAGTACATCCGGGGACTACTACGAGCAGTACTTC
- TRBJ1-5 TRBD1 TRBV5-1 CASSLPGQGDIGNQPQHF TGCGCCAGCAGCTTGCCTGGGCAGGGGGACATTGGCAATCAGCCCCAGCATTTT
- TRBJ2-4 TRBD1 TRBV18 CASSPPGQGPSQYF TGTGCCAGCTCACCACCGGGACAGGGGCCCAGTCAGTACTTC
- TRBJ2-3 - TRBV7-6 CASSYDRTLRGTDTQYF TGTGCCAGCAGCTACGACCGGACCTTAAGGGGTACAGATACGCAGTATTTT
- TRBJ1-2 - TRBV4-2 CASSQDRGSGVYGYTF TGTGCCAGCAGCCAAGATCGAGGGAGCGGGGTCTATGGCTACACCTTC
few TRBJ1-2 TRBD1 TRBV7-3 CASSPGQGNGYTF TGTGCCAGCAGCCCGGGACAGGGCAATGGCTACACCTTC
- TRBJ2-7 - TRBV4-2 CASSQPGPGGVYEQYF TGTGCCAGCAGCCAACCAGGGCCAGGCGGGGTCTACGAGCAGTACTTC